This T cell receptor (beta chain) was identified in a study of cytomegalovirus exposure and HLA in healthy donors. General observations from the study: Associated with cytomegalovirus, according to the listing, were about 160 TCR beta chains. High sensitivity and specificity were reportedly achieved when the classifier diagnosed cytomegalovirus status.

Here immunoSEQ multiplex PCR was the method, and the copy in TCRdb shows in-frame clones only, minus some. The profile shows about 90,000 clones, 84% of them singletons. In this sample, this clone turned up a few times. Its antigen is unidentified. The donors were in the roughly 120-subject validation cohort, distinct from the approximately 610-subject first cohort. Sequencing was done on a sample of PBMCs. This clonotype was obtained from a woman between 18 and 30 years old in good health and CMV-seropositive.

CDR3 in amino acids: CASRGQFNQPQHF. The CDR3 nucleotides are TGTGCCAGCAGGGGGCAGTTCAATCAGCCCCAGCATTTT. The rearrangement links TRBV28 to TRBJ1-5, with D perhaps matching TRBD1 (5 bases). The CDR3 spans 13 residues. Deletions cut 6 bases from V and 3 bases from J, with 9 bases between. Germline loops: CDR1 MDHEN, CDR2 SYDVKM.